This entry features one TCR beta chain sequence. What it binds is not known. The sample comes from a study of siplizumab effects on memory and regulatory T cells. Study-level results: Greater diversity than memory cells seemed evident in naive T cells, which also appeared to be major alloresponse contributors.

The study assayed approximately 100,000 TCR templates per sample. Sequenced by immunoSEQ multiplex PCR; TCRdb stores in-frame clones only, minus some. The sample comprises some 81,000 clones, 95% of which are singletons, and approximately 18% rests with the top ten. Trimming shortened V by 7 bases and J by 0 bases, and 10 bases separated the two germline ends. The CDR3 consists of 13 residues. Germline CDR1 is SEHNR and CDR2 is FQNEAQ (reference sequence). The clonotype was recovered from a human donor in good health. The chain employs TRBV7-9 and TRBJ2-7, with D uncertain. The sample taken for sequencing was CD8+ T cells sorted from blood. This chain's CDR3 is CASTEPYSYEQYF. CDR3 in DNA: TGTGCCAGCACAGAACCTTACTCCTACGAGCAGTACTTC.